Listed here are 11 T cell receptor beta chains from one sample, sequenced in a study of cytomegalovirus exposure and HLA in healthy donors. In the PCR, 60 Vbeta and 13 Jbeta primers were used. Measured with immunoSEQ multiplex PCR; TCRdb has only the in-frame clones, and not every one. Listed are roughly 120,000 clones; less than 3% falls within the top ten. Sequenced: PBMCs. All receptors derive from a man between 25 and 39 years old in good health and CMV-seronegative.

This sequence joins TRBV19 and TRBJ2-5, with D perhaps matching TRBD1 (6 bases). This CDR3 region has 15 residues. Trimming shortened V by 1 base and J by 5 bases, and 14 bases separated the two germline ends. The germline V gene has CDR1 LNHDA and CDR2 SQIVND (reference sequence). The CDR3, as DNA: TGTGCCAGTAGTATAGGACAGGTTCTTCCGGAGACCCAGTACTTC. It codes for CASSIGQVLPETQYF.

The CDR3 sequence is CASSLVVRGLAGGYEQYF. CDR3 bases: TGTGCCAGCAGCTTAGTAGTAAGGGGACTAGCGGGAGGCTACGAGCAGTACTTC. The chain couples TRBV11-2 to TRBJ2-7, with 15 bases that match TRBD2. J gave up 3 bases and V 1 base, and 7 bases lay outside the gene matches. CDR1 and CDR2 from the germline V gene are SGHAT and FQNNGV. The CDR3 runs 18 residues.

The chain is built from TRBV27 and TRBJ1-2; TRBD1 agrees at 7 bases. J was trimmed by 6 bases and V by 8 bases; bases with no gene match: 9. CDR1 MNHEY and CDR2 SMNVEV come from the germline V gene (reference sequence). The CDR3 is made up of 13 amino acids. CDR3 in DNA: TGTGCCAGCGGCTTACAGGGGACCGATGGCTACACCTTC. This encodes CASGLQGTDGYTF.

This chain joins TRBV9 and TRBJ2-1; 7 nucleotides match TRBD2. Germline V gene lookup returns CDR1 SGDLS and CDR2 YYNGEE. The CDR3 loop spans 15 amino acids. Germline trimming cut 0 bases from V and 2 bases from J; bases unmatched to any gene: 2. The CDR3 spells CASSVASGAYNEQFF. The CDR3 DNA follows: TGTGCCAGCAGCGTAGCCAGCGGGGCCTACAATGAGCAGTTCTTC.

The chain uses TRBV5-1 and TRBJ2-3, with D tentatively TRBD1 (5 bases). Germline V gives CDR1 SGHRS, CDR2 YFSETQ. V lost 1 base to trimming and J lost 5 bases, with 11 bases between them. This CDR3 region has 14 residues. The CDR3 nucleotides read TGCGCCAGCAGCTTGAATCAGGGCCTAGATACGCAGTATTTT. Amino acid sequence: CASSLNQGLDTQYF. Together with reference TRBV5-1 and TRBJ2-3, the CDR3 gives the full variable domain: KAGVTQTPRYLIKTRGQQVTLSCSPISGHRSVSWYQQTPGQGLQFLFEYFSETQRNKGNFPGRFSGRQFSNSRSEMNVSTLELGDSALYLCASSLNQGLDTQYFGPGTRLTVL.

V usage is TRBV6-5 and J usage is TRBJ2-1; the D gene is possibly TRBD1 (6 bases). Between the trimmed V and J ends, which lost 1 base and 0 bases, there was a span of 7 bases. The CDR3 runs 15 residues. Germline V CDR1 and CDR2: MNHEY, SVGAGI. The CDR3 reads CASSYFRGSYNEQFF. The CDR3 nucleotides are TGTGCCAGCAGTTACTTCAGGGGCTCCTACAATGAGCAGTTCTTC.

The genes are TRBV19 and TRBJ1-1; D is undetermined. The CDR3 consists of 12 residues. V lost 0 bases and J lost 8, with 7 bases in between. CDR1 LNHDA and CDR2 SQIVND come from the germline V gene (reference sequence). CDR3 coding DNA: TGTGCCAGTAGTATAGATGAACAGGAAGCTTTCTTT. Amino acids: CASSIDEQEAFF.

V is TRBV2 and J is TRBJ2-7; 8 bases match TRBD2. The V segment lost 0 bases and the J segment 6 bases; nucleotides outside the gene matches: 19. This CDR3 is built from 19 residues. Germline values: CDR1 SNHLY, CDR2 FYNNEI. CDR3 loop: CASSEALRGGGGWYREQYF. The CDR3 DNA follows: TGTGCCAGCAGTGAAGCGCTTCGGGGGGGAGGGGGATGGTACCGCGAGCAGTACTTC.

V gene TRBV29-1 combines with J gene TRBJ2-7, with 8 nucleotides matching TRBD2. Trimming cost V 8 bases and J 9 bases; bases outside gene matches: 9. Germline CDR1 SQVTM, CDR2 ANQGSEA. The CDR3 has 11 amino acids. The CDR3 DNA is TGCAGCACAGGACTAGCTGGGTTGCAGTACTTC. It encodes CSTGLAGLQYF.

V is TRBV27 and J is TRBJ2-1, with D hard to call. The length of the CDR3 is 13 residues. CDR1 is MNHEY and CDR2 is SMNVEV in the germline V gene (reference sequence). The CDR3 DNA reads TGTGCAATCAAGACGGGTGGCTACAATGAGCAGTTCTTC. The encoded protein is CAIKTGGYNEQFF.

The chain has TRBV28 and TRBJ2-1, with 7 nucleotides matching TRBD1. The CDR3 loop spans 14 amino acids. Trimming cost V 4 bases and J 8 bases; bases outside gene matches: 8. Germline values: CDR1 MDHEN, CDR2 SYDVKM. As DNA, the CDR3 is TGTGCCAGCAGTTGGACAGGAAATTGGGATGAGCAGTTCTTC. Its translation: CASSWTGNWDEQFF.